A single sample is the source of the 29 T cell receptor beta chains below, sequenced in a study of blood T cell repertoires in COVID-19. Method: immunoSEQ multiplex PCR; TCRdb's copy keeps in-frame clones and lacks some. The table lists over 95,000 clones, more than 85% of them singletons, with 15% to 20% in the top ten. The material sequenced was peripheral blood. These receptors came from a human donor with acute or convalescent COVID-19. The donor label of this sample is uncertain.

The chain has TRBV27 and TRBJ1-6; the match to TRBD1 covers 9 bases. V gave up 4 bases and J gave up 12 bases; unmatched junction bases: 7. Germline-derived CDR1 and CDR2 are MNHEY and SMNVEV (reference sequence). CDR3 length: 14 residues. CDR3: CASSYTGQGEPLHF. The CDR3 DNA reads TGTGCCAGCAGTTACACGGGACAGGGTGAACCCCTCCACTTT.

The chain has TRBV5-4 and TRBJ1-2; D unclear. V lost 4 bases to trimming and J lost 6 bases, with 16 bases between them. This CDR3 region has 14 residues. The germline CDR1 and CDR2 sequences are SGHNT and YYREEE (reference sequence). The CDR3: CASSPPSGRNGYTF. In DNA, the CDR3 is TGTGCCAGCAGCCCGCCGAGCGGAAGGAATGGCTACACCTTC. Looking up the rest from reference TRBV5-4 and TRBJ1-2 gives the full variable domain: ETGVTQSPTHLIKTRGQQVTLRCSSQSGHNTVSWYQQALGQGPQFIFQYYREEENGRGNFPPRFSGLQFPNYSSELNVNALELDDSALYLCASSPPSGRNGYTFGSGTRLTVV.

V usage is TRBV4-2 and J usage is TRBJ2-2, with a possible D match to TRBD1 (5 bases). Germline CDR1 LGHNA, CDR2 YNFKEQ. Trimming removed 4 bases from V and 1 base from J, with 13 bases in between. The CDR3 is 16 residues long. The DNA of the CDR3 is TGTGCCAGCAGCCCCCTTGGGCAGGGGAACACCGGGGAGCTGTTTTTT. This encodes CASSPLGQGNTGELFF.

The rearrangement joins TRBV6-2 or TRBV6-3 to TRBJ1-2, with 9 bases matching TRBD1. CDR1 is MNHEY and CDR2 is SVGEGT in the germline V gene. The trim removed 2 bases at V and 4 bases at J, leaving 8 bases unmatched. The CDR3 has 16 residues. Written as DNA, the CDR3 is TGTGCCAGCAGTTACCGAGGACAGGGGTCAAGCTATGGCTACACCTTC. Protein sequence: CASSYRGQGSSYGYTF.

The J gene is TRBJ2-1, the V gene TRBV3-1 (or the pseudogene TRBV3-2); D may be TRBD2 (6 bases). In germline, CDR1 is LGHDT, CDR2 YNNKEL (reference sequence). This CDR3 has 14 amino acids. The germline V and J ends were trimmed by 0 bases and 6 bases, with 9 bases remaining between them. This CDR3 reads CASSQDPGVNEQFF. CDR3 coding DNA: TGTGCCAGCAGCCAAGATCCGGGAGTCAATGAGCAGTTCTTC.

The rearrangement uses TRBV7-6 and TRBJ1-5, with D possibly matching TRBD1 (5 bases). Germline CDR1 is SGHVS and CDR2 is FNYEAQ. The germline V and J ends were trimmed by 0 bases and 3 bases, with 9 bases remaining between them. The CDR3 consists of 15 residues. CDR3: CASSLASGLNQPQHF. DNA for the CDR3: TGTGCCAGCAGCTTAGCGTCAGGGCTCAATCAGCCCCAGCATTTT. The whole variable domain, remainder taken from reference TRBV7-6 and TRBJ1-5, is GAGVSQSPRYKVTKRGQDVALRCDPISGHVSLYWYRQALGQGPEFLTYFNYEAQQDKSGLPNDRFSAERPEGSISTLTIQRTEQRDSAMYRCASSLASGLNQPQHFGDGTRLSIL.

The V gene is TRBV30, the J gene TRBJ2-5; D gene uncertain. The ends were cut back, 5 bases at V and 2 bases at J, with 12 bases in the middle. The CDR3 loop spans 13 amino acids. From germline, CDR1 is GTSNPN and CDR2 SVGIG (reference sequence). The CDR3 DNA sequence: TGTGCCTGGTCAGCACAGAAGCAAGAGACCCAGTACTTC. Protein sequence: CAWSAQKQETQYF.

CDR3 in amino acids: CASSLRTILQPQHF. In nucleotides, the CDR3 is TGTGCCAGCAGTTTGAGGACTATCTTGCAGCCCCAGCATTTT. V gene TRBV2 combines with J gene TRBJ1-5, with D unresolved. Germline CDR1 SNHLY, CDR2 FYNNEI. The V end lost 5 bases, the J end lost 7 bases, and 15 bases lay between the germline ends. CDR3 length: 14 residues. The full variable domain, rest sourced from reference TRBV2 and TRBJ1-5, is EPEVTQTPSHQVTQMGQEVILRCVPISNHLYFYWYRQILGQKVEFLVSFYNNEISEKSEIFDDQFSVERPDGSNFTLKIRSTKLEDSAMYFCASSLRTILQPQHFGDGTRLSIL.

The J gene is TRBJ2-3, the V gene TRBV9; TRBD2 agrees at 7 bases. The CDR3 covers 13 residues. Losses at the gene ends were 6 bases for V and 4 bases for J; bases not matched to a gene: 5. Germline V gives CDR1 SGDLS, CDR2 YYNGEE. CDR3 region: CASTRTSADTQYF. CDR3 coding DNA: TGTGCCAGCACCCGGACTAGTGCAGATACGCAGTATTTT.

V gene TRBV28 combines with J gene TRBJ1-5; unclear D gene. The CDR3 contains 11 residues. Germline CDR1 is MDHEN and CDR2 is SYDVKM. The V end lost 5 bases, the J end lost 11 bases, and 10 bases lay between the germline ends. The CDR3 bases are TGTGCCAGCAGTCTACGAGTGTCCCAGCATTTT. This gives the protein CASSLRVSQHF.

This clone occurred once. The rearrangement joins TRBV7-9 to TRBJ2-3, with a possible D match to TRBD1 (6 bases). V lost 4 bases, J lost 11 bases, and 31 bases lay in between. Germline assignment: CDR1 SEHNR and CDR2 FQNEAQ (reference sequence). The CDR3 consists of 18 residues. As DNA, the CDR3 is TGTGCCAGCAGCTACGCTACGAGATGGACTGAGGGGGTTAGGTGGCAGTATTTT. It specifies CASSYATRWTEGVRWQYF.

The chain couples TRBV7-9 to TRBJ1-2; TRBD1 might be the D (5 bases). V was clipped by 5 bases and J by 5 bases, with 9 bases between them. The length of the CDR3 is 12 residues. Germline CDR1 reads SEHNR; CDR2 reads FQNEAQ (reference sequence). The CDR3 here is CASSRDSYGYTF. Written as DNA, the CDR3 is TGTGCCAGCAGCCGCGACAGTTATGGCTACACCTTC.

In this sample, this clone turned up once. The chain employs TRBV7-8 and TRBJ1-2, with a tentative D call TRBD1 (6 bases). CDR1 and CDR2 from the germline V gene are SGHVS and FQNEAQ. This CDR3 is built from 13 residues. With 1 base removed from V and 5 bases from J, the gap between germline ends came to 8 bases. The CDR3 reads CASSLGGGYGYTF. CDR3 DNA: TGTGCCAGCAGCTTAGGAGGGGGTTATGGCTACACCTTC.

The chain uses TRBV11-3 and TRBJ2-3; TRBD2 agrees at 7 bases. The V segment lost 5 bases and the J segment 0 bases; nucleotides outside the gene matches: 8. The germline gives CDR1 SGHNT, CDR2 YENEEA. The CDR3 length is 16 residues. The CDR3 spells CASSPGGVTSTDTQYF. In nucleotides, the CDR3 is TGTGCCAGCAGCCCGGGAGGCGTTACTAGCACAGATACGCAGTATTTT.

The chain uses TRBV19 and TRBJ2-1; maybe TRBD2 (5 bases). The CDR3 sequence is 15 residues long. Germline assignment: CDR1 LNHDA and CDR2 SQIVND (reference sequence). With 7 bases removed from V and 0 bases from J, the gap between germline ends came to 13 bases. In nucleotides, the CDR3 is TGTGCCAGTACGGAAACGGGAAGCTCCTACAATGAGCAGTTCTTC. Residues: CASTETGSSYNEQFF.

The genes are TRBV4-2 and TRBJ1-5; 8 bases map to TRBD1. The CDR3 spans 14 residues. Germline loops: CDR1 LGHNA, CDR2 YNFKEQ. Trimming removed 4 bases from V and 2 bases from J; junction bases left unmatched: 1. CDR3 sequence (DNA): TGTGCCAGCAGCCGGGGACAGGGCAATCAGCCCCAGCATTTT. Translating gives CASSRGQGNQPQHF.

The chain links TRBV7-9 to TRBJ1-2; D gene uncertain. The CDR3 has 11 amino acids. Per germline, CDR1 SEHNR and CDR2 FQNEAQ (reference sequence). Trimming took off 5 bases at V and 7 bases at J, with 8 bases between the two ends. CDR3 region: CASSDSGGYTF. Here the CDR3 DNA reads TGTGCCAGCAGCGATAGCGGTGGCTACACCTTC.

The rearrangement uses TRBV5-1 and TRBJ1-3; TRBD1 might be the D (6 bases). Germline assignment: CDR1 SGHRS and CDR2 YFSETQ. V lost 0 bases to trimming and J lost 2 bases, with 9 bases between them. This CDR3 comprises 15 residues. The CDR3 reads CASSLGDRTGNTIYF. CDR3 sequence (DNA): TGCGCCAGCAGCTTGGGCGACAGGACTGGAAACACCATATATTTT.

This clone was seen only once. The chain couples TRBV7-2 to TRBJ2-3; the D gene is possibly TRBD2 (5 bases). The CDR3 totals 17 residues. Trimming shortened V by 5 bases and J by 1 base, and 19 bases separated the two germline ends. Germline V lookup: CDR1 SGHTA, CDR2 FQGNSA. The CDR3 DNA sequence: TGTGCCAGCAGCCCCCACCCAATGGTTAGCGGCACAGATACGCAGTATTTT. As protein: CASSPHPMVSGTDTQYF. Based on the CDR3 plus reference TRBV7-2 and TRBJ2-3, the full variable domain is GAGVSQSPSNKVTEKGKDVELRCDPISGHTALYWYRQSLGQGLEFLIYFQGNSAPDKSGLPSDRFSAERTGGSVSTLTIQRTQQEDSAVYLCASSPHPMVSGTDTQYFGPGTRLTVL.

In DNA form, the CDR3 reads TGTGCCAGCTCACCCCGGCCCGGGACAGGGCAAGAGACCCAGTACTTC. Its protein product is CASSPRPGTGQETQYF. V and J are TRBV18 and TRBJ2-5, with 9 bases aligning to TRBD1. The germline V gene encodes CDR1 KGHSH and CDR2 LQKENI. This CDR3 contains 16 residues. Germline trimming cut 3 bases from V and 2 bases from J; bases unmatched to any gene: 7.

This clone has only a few counts. This chain connects TRBV6-4 to TRBJ2-7; 8 nucleotides match TRBD2. The CDR3 consists of 15 residues. Germline assignment: CDR1 MRHNA and CDR2 SNTAGT. The junction had 11 bases not matched to a gene; V was cut back by 6 bases and J by 4 bases. For the CDR3, the DNA is TGTGCCAGCAGCTGGCATAGGAGCGGGAGTTACGAGCAGTACTTC. Amino acid sequence: CASSWHRSGSYEQYF.

In its sample, this clone was seen once. J is TRBJ2-1 and V is TRBV7-9, with no clear D. The CDR3 is 14 residues long. Trimming cost V 1 base and J 9 bases, with 13 bases left between them. Germline CDR1 SEHNR, CDR2 FQNEAQ (reference sequence). The DNA for the CDR3 is TGTGCCAGCAGCTTAGTACTAAGTGTTGCTGAGCAGTTCTTC. It codes for CASSLVLSVAEQFF.

The chain combines TRBV13 with TRBJ1-2; 7 positions agree with TRBD1. The CDR3 loop spans 14 amino acids. Germline-derived CDR1 and CDR2 are PRHDT and FYEKMQ (reference sequence). With 1 base clipped from V and 2 bases from J, the junction kept 1 base outside the gene matches. CDR3 sequence: CASSLAQGNYGYTF. Here the CDR3 DNA reads TGTGCCAGCAGCTTAGCACAGGGGAACTATGGCTACACCTTC.

The chain combines TRBV4-3 with TRBJ1-3; D is ambiguous. Germline V lookup: CDR1 LGHNA, CDR2 YSLEER. The length of the CDR3 is 16 residues. V was trimmed by 0 bases and J by 1 base, leaving 10 bases between them. The CDR3 spells CASSQDPGFSGNTIYF. CDR3 DNA sequence: TGCGCCAGCAGCCAAGATCCGGGTTTTTCTGGAAACACCATATATTTT.

V gene TRBV18 combines with J gene TRBJ2-3, with 10 positions matching TRBD2. V shed 6 bases and J 6 bases; nucleotides not matched to a gene: 6. The CDR3 extends over 14 amino acids. From germline, CDR1 is KGHSH and CDR2 LQKENI. CDR3 DNA: TGTGCCAGCTCGCCAACTAGCGGGGAGGATACGCAGTATTTT. Its protein product is CASSPTSGEDTQYF.

The rearrangement joins TRBV5-1 to TRBJ1-2; D not resolved. Germline lookup yields CDR1 SGHRS and CDR2 YFSETQ. The CDR3 runs to 14 residues. Trimming shortened V by 0 bases and J by 6 bases, and 12 bases separated the two germline ends. This CDR3 is CASSLGRPRDGYTF. Here the CDR3 DNA reads TGCGCCAGCAGCTTGGGACGACCGAGGGATGGCTACACCTTC.

V is TRBV12-1 and J is TRBJ2-7; no check of the table's D call, TRBD2, against the DNA was made. TRBV12-1 is a pseudogene segment. The CDR3 runs 17 residues. CDR3 sequence reads: CASSFGKGLAGPYEQYF. The CDR3 nucleotides read TGTGCCAGCAGCTTTGGGAAGGGGCTAGCGGGACCCTACGAGCAGTACTTC.

The chain employs TRBV6-5 and TRBJ1-6; TRBD1 matches 9 bases. Germline V gene data show CDR1 as MNHEY and CDR2 as SVGAGI. The trim removed 6 bases at V and 8 bases at J, leaving 5 bases unmatched. This CDR3 comprises 14 residues. CDR3 region: CASSRTGAYSPLHF. The CDR3 nucleotides are TGTGCCAGCAGCCGGACAGGGGCCTATTCACCCCTCCACTTT.

This clone occurred a few times. This chain joins TRBV5-5 and TRBJ2-7; tentative D call: TRBD1 (6 bases). The CDR3 covers 14 residues. V was clipped by 2 bases and J by 2 bases, with 11 bases between them. Germline CDR1 SGHKS, CDR2 YYEKEE (reference sequence). The DNA for the CDR3 is TGTGCCAGCAGCTTAACAGGGAAAACCTACGAGCAGTACTTC. It translates to CASSLTGKTYEQYF.